This TCR beta chain is from a study of T cells in Graves' hyperthyroidism and ophthalmopathy. Study-wide findings and caveats: Most clonotypes expanded in thyroid above 0.001 were likewise present in blood.

Germline loops: CDR1 MNHNS, CDR2 SASEGT. Trimming cost V 4 bases and J 5 bases, with 11 bases left between them. This CDR3 has 13 residues. TCR beta CDR3 sequences were amplified from RNA transcripts. The HTBI primer set served for first-round RT-PCR of the TCR CDR3. TCRdb reprocessed the multiplex PCR reads via MiXCR and lists one record per CDR3 protein. Here the sample spans 450,000 to 700,000 distinct CDR3 sequences, roughly 46% being singletons. This clonotype has ten or more counts. Antigen: not known. The rearrangement uses TRBV6-1 and TRBJ1-2, with D uncertain. The sequenced sample consisted of peripheral blood or thyroid tissue (not recorded which). The clonotype was recovered from an adult woman with Graves' disease, either hyperthyroidism or ophthalmopathy (not recorded which). In DNA form, the CDR3 reads TGTGCCAGCAGTGTAGAACGGGGATATGGCTACACCTTC. Translation gives CASSVERGYGYTF.